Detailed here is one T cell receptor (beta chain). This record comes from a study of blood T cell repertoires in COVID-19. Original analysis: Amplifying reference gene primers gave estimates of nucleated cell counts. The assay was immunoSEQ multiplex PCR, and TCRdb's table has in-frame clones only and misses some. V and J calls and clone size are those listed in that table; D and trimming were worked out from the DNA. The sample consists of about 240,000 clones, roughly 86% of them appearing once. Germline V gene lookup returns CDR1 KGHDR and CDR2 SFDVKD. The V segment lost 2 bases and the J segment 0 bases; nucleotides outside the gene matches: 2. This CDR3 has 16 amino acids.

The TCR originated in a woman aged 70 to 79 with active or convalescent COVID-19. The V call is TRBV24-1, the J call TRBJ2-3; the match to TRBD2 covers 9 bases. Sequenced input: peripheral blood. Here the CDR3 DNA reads TGTGCCACCAGTGATTCCAGCGGGGGGAGCACAGATACGCAGTATTTT. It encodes CATSDSSGGSTDTQYF.